One sample yielded the 25 T cell receptor beta chains listed below, sequenced in a study of blood T cell repertoires in COVID-19. Repertoires were generated with immunoSEQ multiplex PCR, while TCRdb's copy carries only in-frame clones and drops some. The table includes 270,000 or so clones, about 89% detected once. Source material: peripheral blood. Receptors originate from a man aged 35 to 55 with acute or convalescent COVID-19.

The chain carries TRBV18 and TRBJ2-1; TRBD1 is a possible D gene (6 bases). CDR1 is KGHSH and CDR2 is LQKENI in the germline V gene. The CDR3 runs to 15 residues. The V end was cut by 0 bases, the J end by 4 bases, with 10 bases between. CDR3 in DNA: TGTGCCAGCTCACCACCGTGGCAGGGGTACAATGAGCAGTTCTTC. The encoded protein is CASSPPWQGYNEQFF.

The rearrangement uses TRBV3-1 (or the pseudogene TRBV3-2) and TRBJ2-1; 11 positions agree with TRBD2. Germline V CDR1 and CDR2: LGHDT, YNNKEL (reference sequence). Losses at the gene ends were 3 bases for V and 0 bases for J; bases not matched to a gene: 7. This CDR3 is built from 18 residues. DNA for the CDR3: TGTGCCAGCAGCCACTCTAGCGGGGGGCCGAGCTCCTACAATGAGCAGTTCTTC. As protein: CASSHSSGGPSSYNEQFF.

The rearrangement uses TRBV5-1 and TRBJ1-4; no clear D. With 4 bases removed from V and 0 bases from J, the gap between germline ends came to 13 bases. The CDR3 contains 16 residues. In germline, CDR1 is SGHRS, CDR2 YFSETQ. CDR3 coding DNA: TGCGCCAGCAGCATACAGCCCGTTGCAACTAATGAAAAACTGTTTTTT. As protein: CASSIQPVATNEKLFF.

The J gene is TRBJ2-2, the V gene TRBV13; D gene ambiguous. Trimming removed 5 bases from V and 0 bases from J, with 13 bases in between. Germline V CDR1 and CDR2: PRHDT, FYEKMQ (reference sequence). The CDR3 is 16 amino acids. CDR3 in DNA: TGTGCCAGCAGCCCACCCTCGCGGTCGAACACCGGGGAGCTGTTTTTT. Translation: CASSPPSRSNTGELFF.

This chain's CDR3 is CASSHFFPPHRSSYNEQFF. The CDR3, as DNA: TGTGCCAGCAGCCATTTTTTCCCCCCACACAGGAGCTCCTACAATGAGCAGTTCTTC. The chain links TRBV14 to TRBJ2-1, with D possibly TRBD1 on 5 matching bases. Trimming cost V 3 bases and J 0 bases, with 21 bases left between them. This CDR3 region has 19 residues. Germline V lookup: CDR1 SGHDN, CDR2 FVKESK.

The gene calls are TRBV3-1 (or the pseudogene TRBV3-2) and TRBJ2-3; TRBD2 matches at 9 bases. Germline values: CDR1 LGHDT, CDR2 YNNKEL (reference sequence). The ends lost 2 bases at V and 12 bases at J; junction bases unmatched: 6. CDR3 length: 13 amino acids. CDR3 coding DNA: TGTGCCAGCAGCCAAACTTTAGCGGGGGTTCAGTATTTT. It yields the protein CASSQTLAGVQYF.

The rearrangement uses TRBV19 and TRBJ2-2; 8 bases are shared with TRBD1. This CDR3 region has 14 residues. V dropped 7 bases and J dropped 8; count of bases not matched to a gene: 9. Germline assignment: CDR1 LNHDA and CDR2 SQIVND (reference sequence). CDR3 coding DNA: TGTGCCAGTACCCCGACAGGGGTTGCGGGGGAGCTGTTTTTT. This codes for CASTPTGVAGELFF.

This clone appeared once. CDR3 region: CATGLSYEQYF. The CDR3 DNA is TGCGCCACGGGACTGAGCTACGAGCAGTACTTC. This chain links TRBV10-2 with TRBJ2-7; possibly TRBD2 for D (6 bases). Trimming removed 10 bases from V and 3 bases from J, with 10 bases in between. Per germline, CDR1 WSHSY and CDR2 SAAADI. This CDR3 is built from 11 residues.

The J gene is TRBJ1-1, the V gene TRBV12-3 or TRBV12-4; no firm D call. CDR3 size: 11 residues. Trimming left V 3 bases short and J 4 bases short, with 3 bases between. The CDR3 region has the DNA TGTGCCAGCAGTTTGGCCACTGAAGCTTTCTTT. Translated: CASSLATEAFF.

The chain recombines TRBV11-2 with TRBJ1-2; the match to TRBD1 covers 10 bases. The germline CDR1 and CDR2 sequences are SGHAT and FQNNGV. The junction had 10 bases not matched to a gene; V was cut back by 1 base and J by 5 bases. The CDR3 is 17 amino acids. DNA of the CDR3: TGTGCCAGCAGCTTAGGCCTCGCCAGGACAGGGGGATATGGCTACACCTTC. Its translation is CASSLGLARTGGYGYTF.

The V gene is TRBV7-2, the J gene TRBJ2-1, with 10 bases fitting TRBD1. Germline-derived CDR1 and CDR2 are SGHTA and FQGNSA. V gave up 5 bases and J gave up 7 bases; unmatched junction bases: 5. This CDR3 is built from 14 residues. This CDR3 is CASSPDRGRNEQFF. Here the CDR3 DNA reads TGTGCCAGCAGCCCGGACAGGGGGAGGAATGAGCAGTTCTTC.

The chain combines TRBV6-5 with TRBJ1-4, with 8 positions matching TRBD1. This CDR3 is built from 15 residues. Germline V lookup: CDR1 MNHEY, CDR2 SVGAGI. The trim removed 4 bases at V and 4 bases at J, leaving 5 bases unmatched. The CDR3 sequence is CASSSRGLGNEKLFF. CDR3 DNA: TGTGCCAGCAGTTCCAGGGGGCTCGGTAATGAAAAACTGTTTTTT.

V usage is TRBV6-5 and J usage is TRBJ2-3; 9 bases match TRBD2. V lost 3 bases to trimming and J lost 4 bases; unmatched junction nucleotides: 5. The CDR3 covers 15 residues. The germline V gene has CDR1 MNHEY and CDR2 SVGAGI. CDR3 bases: TGTGCCAGCAGTTATGGCGGGGGGGCCCCAGATACGCAGTATTTT. Amino acid sequence: CASSYGGGAPDTQYF.

The rearrangement uses TRBV5-1 and TRBJ2-2, with 7 bases fitting TRBD2. V dropped 4 bases and J dropped 5; count of bases not matched to a gene: 8. The CDR3 sequence is 15 residues long. Germline CDR1 and CDR2: SGHRS and YFSETQ. CDR3 in amino acids: CASSLLAGFTGELFF. CDR3 DNA sequence: TGCGCCAGCAGCCTCTTAGCGGGTTTTACCGGGGAGCTGTTTTTT.

The chain is built from TRBV12-3 or TRBV12-4 and TRBJ2-1; maybe TRBD2 (6 bases). V was pared by 11 bases and J by 7 bases, with 15 bases between. This CDR3 region has 12 residues. The CDR3 bases are TGTGCCTCCGGGGAAGGGAGGAATGAGCAGTTCTTC. Protein: CASGEGRNEQFF.

The chain carries TRBV6-2 or TRBV6-3 and TRBJ2-5, with TRBD1 identical over 8 bases. The CDR3 consists of 14 residues. Germline V lookup: CDR1 MNHEY, CDR2 SVGEGT. V lost 4 bases to trimming and J lost 9 bases; unmatched junction nucleotides: 10. The CDR3 nucleotides read TGTGCCAGCAGTTGGACCCAGGGGGCGGAGGCCCAGTACTTC. It encodes CASSWTQGAEAQYF.

The chain links TRBV3-1 (or the pseudogene TRBV3-2) to TRBJ1-2; 7 positions match TRBD1. The CDR3 runs to 15 residues. J gave up 2 bases and V 2 bases, and 5 bases lay outside the gene matches. Germline loops: CDR1 LGHDT, CDR2 YNNKEL (reference sequence). Here the CDR3 DNA reads TGTGCCAGCAGCCAATACATGACAGGGAACTATGGCTACACCTTC. Translating it yields CASSQYMTGNYGYTF.

This clone was detected only once. V usage is TRBV10-3 and J usage is TRBJ1-5; weak D call: TRBD1 (6 bases). The CDR3 has 14 residues. The germline V gene has CDR1 ENHRY and CDR2 SYGVKD. Trimming removed 3 bases at V and 7 bases at J, with 13 bases between. In DNA form, the CDR3 reads TGTGCCATCAGTGAAGTACAGGGTGTCCAGCCCCAGCATTTT. Amino acid sequence: CAISEVQGVQPQHF.

This clone was found once. The J gene is TRBJ1-2, the V gene TRBV7-2, with D perhaps TRBD1 (6 bases). The CDR3 length is 14 residues. V was clipped by 3 bases and J by 4 bases, with 12 bases between them. Germline V lookup: CDR1 SGHTA, CDR2 FQGNSA. DNA for the CDR3: TGTGCCAGCAGCTTCAGCAGGGGAACCTATGGCTACACCTTC. It translates to CASSFSRGTYGYTF.

The chain is built from TRBV6-1 and TRBJ2-3, with a possible D match to TRBD2 (6 bases). With 3 bases removed from V and 0 bases from J, the gap between germline ends came to 13 bases. Germline V gives CDR1 MNHNS, CDR2 SASEGT. The CDR3 consists of 16 residues. CDR3 loop: CASSDPRGSSTDTQYF. CDR3 in DNA: TGTGCCAGCAGTGACCCCCGGGGGTCCAGCACAGATACGCAGTATTTT.

This clone was seen once. The chain carries TRBV2 and TRBJ1-1; no definite D call. The germline CDR1 and CDR2 sequences are SNHLY and FYNNEI. Trimming left V 1 base short and J 5 bases short, with 11 bases between. The CDR3 length is 14 residues. CDR3 DNA sequence: TGTGCCAGCAGTGAAGGGGGAGGGAGGACTGAAGCTTTCTTT. It encodes CASSEGGGRTEAFF. The full variable domain, its missing parts supplied by reference TRBV2 and TRBJ1-1, is EPEVTQTPSHQVTQMGQEVILRCVPISNHLYFYWYRQILGQKVEFLVSFYNNEISEKSEIFDDQFSVERPDGSNFTLKIRSTKLEDSAMYFCASSEGGGRTEAFFGQGTRLTVV.

V usage is TRBV4-1 and J usage is TRBJ1-2; a possible D gene is TRBD1 (6 bases). The CDR3 length is 15 residues. Germline values: CDR1 MGHRA, CDR2 YSYEKL. Trimming took off 0 bases at V and 7 bases at J, with 15 bases between the two ends. CDR3 sequence reads: CASSQDLGAFGGYTF. CDR3 DNA: TGCGCCAGCAGCCAAGATCTGGGGGCCTTCGGTGGCTACACCTTC.

This clone was counted a few times. The chain has TRBV6-5 and TRBJ1-1; a possible D gene is TRBD1 (5 bases). Germline CDR1 reads MNHEY; CDR2 reads SVGAGI. This CDR3 is built from 13 residues. V dropped 7 bases and J dropped 0 bases, with 9 bases sitting between them. Here the CDR3 reads CASKRQLNTEAFF. The CDR3 DNA is TGTGCCAGCAAGAGACAGCTGAACACTGAAGCTTTCTTT.

The chain employs TRBV19 and TRBJ1-2, with D possibly matching TRBD1 (6 bases). From germline, CDR1 is LNHDA and CDR2 SQIVND (reference sequence). The CDR3 has 15 residues. Trimming shortened V by 5 bases and J by 6 bases, and 19 bases separated the two germline ends. As DNA, the CDR3 is TGTGCCAGTAGTCCCCAGTCGGACAGTTTTGATGGCTACACCTTC. It codes for CASSPQSDSFDGYTF.

This clone has a handful of counts. The same CDR3 also results from other DNA sequences found in this sample. The chain combines TRBV6-5 with TRBJ1-2; D possibly corresponds to TRBD1 (5 bases). V was shortened by 7 bases and J by 5 bases, with 8 bases between the two germline ends. Germline V lookup: CDR1 MNHEY, CDR2 SVGAGI. This CDR3 is 11 amino acids long. The CDR3, as DNA: TGTGCCAGCACCCGGGGGTATGGCTACACCTTC. This sequence encodes CASTRGYGYTF.